Below, 23 T cell receptor beta chains from the same sample are listed, as sequenced in a study of control samples from healthy donors and cancer patients. Data came from immunoSEQ multiplex PCR; TCRdb stores just in-frame clones and leaves some out. The table records some 96,000 clones, more than 85% of them present only once. The sample comprised blood. Receptors originate from a woman aged 45 to 65 in good health.

The chain joins TRBV10-3 to TRBJ2-1; D might be TRBD1 (5 bases). CDR1 and CDR2 (germline): ENHRY, SYGVKD. The CDR3 has 16 residues. The germline V and J ends were trimmed by 0 bases and 7 bases, with 16 bases remaining between them. CDR3 loop: CAISESFLTDNNEQFF. CDR3 nucleotide sequence: TGTGCCATCAGTGAGTCCTTCCTGACAGACAATAATGAGCAGTTCTTC.

The chain has TRBV5-6 and TRBJ1-6; D gene uncertain. The CDR3 runs 13 residues. Trimming removed 6 bases at V and 10 bases at J, with 14 bases between. Germline-derived CDR1 and CDR2 are SGHDT and YYEEEE. CDR3 sequence reads: CASTRRAPSPLHF. Here the CDR3 DNA reads TGTGCCAGCACCCGAAGGGCCCCATCACCCCTCCACTTT.

The chain links TRBV7-9 to TRBJ2-7, with unresolved D. Trimming pared 3 bases from V and 0 bases from J, leaving 9 bases between. Germline CDR1 is SEHNR and CDR2 is FQNEAQ (reference sequence). This CDR3 is 14 amino acids long. The CDR3 is CASSFSRSSYEQYV. DNA of the CDR3: TGTGCCAGCAGCTTCTCCAGGAGCTCCTACGAGCAGTACGTC.

The chain joins TRBV2 to TRBJ1-5, with D uncertain. The CDR3 is 14 amino acids. CDR1 SNHLY and CDR2 FYNNEI come from the germline V gene. V lost 5 bases and J 3 bases, leaving 11 bases between the germline ends. The CDR3 region has the DNA TGTGCCAGCAGTCACACTATTTCCAATCAGCCCCAGCATTTT. As protein: CASSHTISNQPQHF.

The chain links TRBV29-1 to TRBJ2-1, with D perhaps given as TRBD1 or TRBD2 (5 bases each). The CDR3 covers 13 residues. Between the trimmed V and J ends, which lost 3 bases and 7 bases, there was a span of 13 bases. Germline V CDR1 and CDR2: SQVTM, ANQGSEA. The CDR3 loop is CSVDLGRANEQFF. The CDR3 DNA is TGCAGCGTTGACTTGGGGCGGGCGAATGAGCAGTTCTTC.

The chain couples TRBV6-5 to TRBJ2-7, with TRBD2 as a possible D gene (5 bases). This CDR3 comprises 13 residues. V dropped 11 bases and J dropped 0 bases, with 14 bases sitting between them. Germline loops: CDR1 MNHEY, CDR2 SVGAGI. CDR3 nucleotides: TGTGCCGGACGACCGGGAAGCTCCTACGAGCAGTACTTC. Its translation is CAGRPGSSYEQYF.

The chain joins TRBV9 to TRBJ2-2; D uncertain. The germline V gene encodes CDR1 SGDLS and CDR2 YYNGEE. Between the trimmed V and J ends, which lost 0 bases and 5 bases, there was a span of 11 bases. This CDR3 region has 15 residues. The CDR3 DNA follows: TGTGCCAGCAGCGTAGAAGGGTGGTTGACCGGGGAGCTGTTTTTT. Protein: CASSVEGWLTGELFF.

The chain combines TRBV5-4 with TRBJ1-1; unclear D gene. The CDR3 is 14 residues long. Trimming shortened V by 1 base and J by 1 base, and 8 bases separated the two germline ends. Germline-derived CDR1 and CDR2 are SGHNT and YYREEE (reference sequence). The CDR3 DNA reads as TGTGCCAGCAGCTTGAACGGCCCGAACACTGAAGCTTTCTTT. Its protein is CASSLNGPNTEAFF. Using reference TRBV5-4 and TRBJ1-1 for the parts outside the CDR3, the full variable domain is ETGVTQSPTHLIKTRGQQVTLRCSSQSGHNTVSWYQQALGQGPQFIFQYYREEENGRGNFPPRFSGLQFPNYSSELNVNALELDDSALYLCASSLNGPNTEAFFGQGTRLTVV.

V and J are TRBV4-2 and TRBJ1-1; TRBD1 is a possible D gene (5 bases). Germline CDR1 is LGHNA and CDR2 is YNFKEQ. The CDR3 runs to 15 residues. Trimming pared 3 bases from V and 4 bases from J, leaving 15 bases between. As DNA, the CDR3 is TGTGCCAGCAGCCAGGGGGTCTTGGGGGGCACTGAAGCTTTCTTT. This translates into CASSQGVLGGTEAFF.

V and J are TRBV5-4 and TRBJ1-2; no reliable D call. V lost 5 bases to trimming and J lost 3 bases, with 11 bases between them. The CDR3 covers 13 residues. Germline CDR1 and CDR2: SGHNT and YYREEE (reference sequence). The CDR3 loop is CASRGGLDYGYTF. In nucleotides, the CDR3 is TGTGCCAGCAGGGGAGGGTTGGACTATGGCTACACCTTC.

The chain has TRBV5-1 and TRBJ2-1, with 9 bases lining up with TRBD2. The CDR3 is 16 amino acids. The V gene end was trimmed by 4 bases and the J gene end by 5 bases; junction bases not matched to a gene: 10. The germline gives CDR1 SGHRS, CDR2 YFSETQ. The CDR3 DNA reads as TGCGCCAGCAGCCCCTTCCCTAGCGGGATCGACAATGAGCAGTTCTTC. It is translated as CASSPFPSGIDNEQFF.

This clone was seen only a few times. This chain connects TRBV6-1 to TRBJ1-1; TRBD1 is a possible D gene (6 bases). V lost 4 bases, J lost 1 base, and 16 bases lay in between. CDR1 is MNHNS, CDR2 SASEGT, per germline. The CDR3 consists of 16 residues. The CDR3 nucleotides read TGTGCCAGCAGTGTCGGTAATGGACAGCCGAACACTGAAGCTTTCTTT. Its protein is CASSVGNGQPNTEAFF.

This clone was counted once. The J gene is TRBJ1-1, the V gene TRBV6-6, with D unresolved. This CDR3 has 15 residues. CDR1 MNHNY and CDR2 SVGAGI come from the germline V gene (reference sequence). Trimming took off 6 bases at V and 5 bases at J, with 19 bases between the two ends. CDR3: CASSPPLGQATEAFF. The CDR3 DNA follows: TGTGCCAGCAGCCCCCCCCTAGGGCAAGCAACTGAAGCTTTCTTT.

The rearrangement uses TRBV18 and TRBJ1-6; D is ambiguous. Germline V gene sequence: CDR1 KGHSH, CDR2 LQKENI. The V gene lost 2 bases and the J gene lost 4 bases, with 0 bases spanning the gap. The CDR3 spans 12 residues. The CDR3 region is CASSPYNSPLHF. CDR3 bases: TGTGCCAGCTCACCATATAATTCACCCCTCCACTTT. Filled out from reference TRBV18 and TRBJ1-6, the complete variable domain reads NAGVMQNPRHLVRRRGQEARLRCSPMKGHSHVYWYRQLPEEGLKFMVYLQKENIIDESGMPKERFSAEFPKEGPSILRIQQVVRGDSAAYFCASSPYNSPLHFGNGTRLTVT.

The chain carries TRBV28 and TRBJ2-7; 8 bases fit TRBD2. The CDR3 extends over 16 amino acids. The V segment lost 6 bases and the J segment 0 bases; nucleotides outside the gene matches: 10. Germline assignment: CDR1 MDHEN and CDR2 SYDVKM. CDR3: CASSQAGLEDSYEQYV. The CDR3, as DNA: TGTGCCAGCAGCCAAGCGGGACTAGAAGACTCCTACGAGCAGTACGTC.

The chain joins TRBV14 to TRBJ2-5; 10 bases agree with TRBD2. The V and J ends lost 4 bases and 7 bases, in that order; junction bases with no gene match: 9. The CDR3 sequence is 15 residues long. CDR1 and CDR2 (germline): SGHDN, FVKESK. DNA of the CDR3: TGTGCCAGCAGCCTAGCGGGAGGAGTCCGAGGGACCCAGTACTTC. This translates into CASSLAGGVRGTQYF.

The V call is TRBV25-1, the J call TRBJ1-1, with D hard to call. Per the germline V gene, CDR1 is MGHDK and CDR2 is SYGVNS. Trimming removed 6 bases at V and 6 bases at J, with 8 bases between. The CDR3 spans 11 residues. The CDR3 region is CASRTAAEAFF. The CDR3 DNA reads TGTGCCAGCAGAACGGCAGCTGAAGCTTTCTTT.

The rearrangement joins TRBV2 to TRBJ2-5; 9 bases are shared with TRBD1. The V and J ends lost 3 bases and 4 bases, in that order; junction bases with no gene match: 9. CDR1 and CDR2 (germline): SNHLY, FYNNEI. CDR3 length: 16 amino acids. The DNA of the CDR3 is TGTGCCAGCAGTGAGAGGGACAGGGCGATTGGAGAGACCCAGTACTTC. Translation: CASSERDRAIGETQYF.

The rearrangement uses TRBV6-5 and TRBJ2-1; no clear D. This CDR3 contains 14 residues. V lost 2 bases and J lost 3, with 8 bases in between. Germline loops: CDR1 MNHEY, CDR2 SVGAGI. The CDR3 reads CASSYGRLYNEQFF. For the CDR3, the DNA is TGTGCCAGCAGTTACGGTCGGCTCTACAATGAGCAGTTCTTC.

The chain couples TRBV5-1 to TRBJ2-2; D call uncertain. Deletions cut 1 base from V and 4 bases from J, with 14 bases between. This CDR3 has 16 residues. The germline CDR1 and CDR2 sequences are SGHRS and YFSETQ. In DNA form, the CDR3 reads TGCGCCAGCAGCTTGAATTCCCCTACCCTCACCGGGGAGCTGTTTTTT. As protein: CASSLNSPTLTGELFF.

This chain connects TRBV11-2 to TRBJ1-1; 7 nucleotides agree with TRBD1. Germline assignment: CDR1 SGHAT and CDR2 FQNNGV. CDR3 length: 19 residues. V shed 4 bases, J shed 2 bases, and the junction held 19 bases outside the gene matches. The DNA for the CDR3 is TGTGCCAGCAGCTATCATCCGTCCGACAGGGACTTTCGCAACACTGAAGCTTTCTTT. This sequence encodes CASSYHPSDRDFRNTEAFF.

The chain employs TRBV5-1 and TRBJ1-6, with 9 bases matching TRBD1. Germline CDR1 reads SGHRS; CDR2 reads YFSETQ. Unmatched junction bases numbered 10, after V lost 5 bases and J lost 7 bases. The CDR3 spans 16 residues. The DNA of the CDR3 is TGCGCCAGCAGACAAACCCCGGGACAGGGAAATTCACCCCTCCACTTT. As protein: CASRQTPGQGNSPLHF. The whole variable domain, filled in from reference TRBV5-1 and TRBJ1-6, reads KAGVTQTPRYLIKTRGQQVTLSCSPISGHRSVSWYQQTPGQGLQFLFEYFSETQRNKGNFPGRFSGRQFSNSRSEMNVSTLELGDSALYLCASRQTPGQGNSPLHFGNGTRLTVT.

The V and J genes are TRBV5-8 and TRBJ1-1, with 10 bases lining up with TRBD1. The CDR3 contains 18 residues. Germline CDR1 SGHTS, CDR2 YDEGEE. V lost 5 bases and J lost 0; bases outside the gene matches: 13. This chain's CDR3 is CASSHFGQGVTLNTEAFF. CDR3 coding DNA: TGTGCCAGCAGTCACTTCGGACAGGGGGTTACCTTGAACACTGAAGCTTTCTTT.